This T cell receptor (beta chain) is drawn from a study of response to subunit inactivated influenza vaccine. TCRdb itself ran the RT-PCR reads through MiXCR, one entry per CDR3 protein. The data contain 450,000 to 550,000 distinct CDR3 sequences, about 25% of them singletons. V was pared by 4 bases and J by 2 bases, with 13 bases of the junction left unmatched. Looked up from germline, CDR1 is LGHDT and CDR2 is YNNKEL (reference sequence). The CDR3 sequence is 19 residues long. The material sequenced was CD4+ T cells sorted from PBMCs, taken about 5 days after vaccination. The TCR was taken from a man over 45 who received an inactivated influenza vaccine. The chain combines TRBV3-1 with TRBJ2-7, with 14 nucleotides matching TRBD2. The CDR3 is CASSLLSGLAGVQTYEQYF. The CDR3 nucleotides are TGTGCCAGCAGCCTTTTGTCGGGACTAGCGGGGGTACAGACCTACGAGCAGTACTTC.